The present T cell receptor (beta chain) was sequenced within a study of OX40 agonist ivuxolimab in advanced cancers. Overall study: Hepatocellular carcinoma, melanoma, renal cell or head and neck cancer occurred in dose-escalation patients. Partial responses were achieved by three patients, of whom one had hepatocellular carcinoma and two had cutaneous melanoma. Study-level points and caveats: Partial responders treated at 0.1-3.0 mg/kg exhibited clonal expansion among the lowest measured.

Germline loops: CDR1 MNHEY, CDR2 SVGAGI. The CDR3 covers 15 residues. The germline V and J ends were trimmed by 6 bases and 3 bases, with 15 bases remaining between them. For this clone: Its specificity is not known.

Some clones are missing from TCRdb's copy, which holds only in-frame ones; the method was immunoSEQ multiplex PCR. Here the sample spans tens of thousands of clones, 85% to 95% being singletons. The source of this sequence is an adult with an advanced solid tumor such as melanoma, head and neck, liver or kidney cancer. J is TRBJ2-1 and V is TRBV6-5; D remains ambiguous. Specimen: CD4+ or CD8+ T cells sorted from blood, collected in a trial of the OX40 agonist ivuxolimab. The CDR3 bases are TGTGCCAGCAGCCCCCAAGGACCTTACTACAATGAGCAGTTCTTC. This translates into CASSPQGPYYNEQFF.